This T cell receptor (beta chain) was recovered during a study of beta chain features in type 1 diabetes. CDR1 is SGHTA, CDR2 FQGNSA, per germline. V shed 1 base and J shed 8 bases, with 18 bases lying between them. CDR3 size: 16 residues. This clone showed up just a few times. All of the isolated RNA was reverse transcribed, so expressed TCRB transcripts were sequenced. Clones were sequenced by immunoSEQ multiplex PCR, and TCRdb holds only the in-frame ones, with some missing. The sample includes 900,000 or so clones, 15% to 20% seen only once; the top ten take around 0.02%. The TCR comes from a woman aged 18 to 35 in good health. The chain uses TRBV7-2 and TRBJ2-1, with D tentatively TRBD2 (6 bases). The sequencing sample was made of naive CD4+ T cells from blood. The CDR3 DNA reads as TGTGCCAGCAGCTTAGACGGGAGTCGAGGGTGGCATGAGCAGTTCTTC. This translates into CASSLDGSRGWHEQFF.